Included here is one T cell receptor beta chain sequence, with context. Germline V CDR1 and CDR2: MNHEY, SVGEGT. V gave up 2 bases and J gave up 2 bases; unmatched junction bases: 3. This CDR3 is 15 amino acids long. For TCRbeta, the library was prepared with unique molecular identifiers. TCRdb used MiXCR to reprocess the PCR reads, holding one entry per CDR3 protein. The data contain roughly 490,000 distinct CDR3 sequences, about an eighth of them singletons. The source of the sample is a study of T-cell reconstitution after alpha-beta-depleted transplantation in children. Sequencing was performed on PBMCs, mostly from graft donor cells, taken 180 days after TCRalphabeta/CD19-depleted stem cell transplant. This chain joins TRBV6-2 or TRBV6-3 and TRBJ2-7, with TRBD2 identical over 10 bases. The TCR sequence derives from a female patient aged 2 to 10 who had a stem cell transplant for aplastic anemia, so the T cells may come from the graft donor. CDR3 sequence: CASSYGLAVTYEQYF. The CDR3 nucleotides are TGTGCCAGCAGTTACGGACTAGCGGTCACCTACGAGCAGTACTTC.